These 32 T cell receptor beta chains originate from one sample sequenced in a study of vaccination effects on CD4 cells after COVID-19. Their antigens remain unidentified. The authors isolated CD4+ T cells after around 9 days of culture. TCRdb keeps only in-frame clones here, not all; method: immunoSEQ multiplex PCR. This table has 30,000 to 40,000 clones, roughly 87% appearing once. The material was CD4+ T cells from PBMCs cultured without peptide, obtained before COVID-19 vaccination. These TCRs come from a human donor who received a COVID-19 vaccine.

The chain uses TRBV6-5 and TRBJ2-1, with D tentatively TRBD2 (6 bases). Germline V gives CDR1 MNHEY, CDR2 SVGAGI. V gave up 8 bases and J gave up 6 bases, with 17 bases separating them. The CDR3 length is 14 residues. The CDR3 DNA is TGTGCCAGCCGGGGATTCGGCGGGGCCAATGAGCAGTTCTTC. It yields the protein CASRGFGGANEQFF.

The chain uses TRBV2 and TRBJ2-5; 8 bases map to TRBD1. The CDR3 runs to 12 residues. Germline V CDR1 and CDR2: SNHLY, FYNNEI. J gave up 5 bases and V 6 bases, and 2 bases lay outside the gene matches. The CDR3 DNA reads TGTGCCAGCAGGGACAGGGTTGAGACCCAGTACTTC. Translation gives CASRDRVETQYF.

The chain joins TRBV6-5 to TRBJ1-5; 7 nucleotides agree with TRBD1. Germline trimming cut 6 bases from V and 11 bases from J; bases unmatched to any gene: 16. The V gene's germline CDR1 is MNHEY and CDR2 SVGAGI. The CDR3 has 15 amino acids. The CDR3: CASSPDRDWVSAQHF. CDR3 coding DNA: TGTGCCAGCAGCCCCGACAGGGACTGGGTTTCAGCCCAGCATTTT.

The CDR3 here is CASSQGGVYGYTF. The CDR3 DNA follows: TGTGCCAGCAGCCAAGGAGGGGTATATGGCTACACCTTC. This chain links TRBV3-1 (or the pseudogene TRBV3-2) with TRBJ1-2; possible D gene TRBD1, 5 bases. The CDR3 contains 13 residues. Germline V gene data show CDR1 as LGHDT and CDR2 as YNNKEL (reference sequence). Between the trimmed V and J ends, which lost 1 base and 5 bases, there was a span of 8 bases.

This clone has just a few counts. This chain connects TRBV5-4 to TRBJ2-3, with 7 bases matching TRBD2. CDR3 length equals 16 residues. The germline V gene has CDR1 SGHNT and CDR2 YYREEE (reference sequence). With V trimmed by 3 bases and J by 0 bases, 7 bases remained unmatched. The CDR3 DNA follows: TGTGCCAGCAGCTATACGAGCGGGACTAGCACAGATACGCAGTATTTT. Protein product: CASSYTSGTSTDTQYF.

The table lists this clone with a few counts. The V call is TRBV7-2, the J call TRBJ2-1; 11 nucleotides match TRBD2. Germline trimming cut 4 bases from V and 2 bases from J; bases unmatched to any gene: 4. CDR1 SGHTA and CDR2 FQGNSA come from the germline V gene. The CDR3 contains 16 residues. For the CDR3, the DNA is TGTGCCAGCAGCTATCGACTAGCGGGGACCTACAATGAGCAGTTCTTC. Amino acids: CASSYRLAGTYNEQFF.

V usage is TRBV7-8 and J usage is TRBJ1-5; no firm D call. This CDR3 comprises 16 residues. V shed 2 bases and J shed 7 bases, with 18 bases lying between them. CDR1 and CDR2 from the germline V gene are SGHVS and FQNEAQ. This CDR3 reads CASSLIGGPSGQPQHF. The CDR3 DNA follows: TGTGCCAGCAGCTTAATCGGCGGCCCTAGCGGCCAGCCCCAGCATTTT.

This clone was seen only a few times. CDR3 sequence: CASSLGRTGPPCQHF. For the CDR3, the DNA is TGTGCCAGCAGCCTAGGCAGGACAGGTCCCCCTTGCCAGCATTTT. The gene calls are TRBV7-3 and TRBJ1-5, with 7 bases lining up with TRBD1. Germline V CDR1 and CDR2: SGHTA, FQGTGA. After removal of 5 bases from V and 12 bases from J, the junction contained 16 bases not matched to a gene. The CDR3 length is 15 residues.

This chain uses TRBV5-6 with TRBJ2-5; no firm D call. The CDR3 has 15 amino acids. The V and J ends lost 0 bases and 2 bases respectively, with 11 bases between them. Germline assignment: CDR1 SGHDT and CDR2 YYEEEE. Written as DNA, the CDR3 is TGTGCCAGCAGCTTGGAAGACTTGGGTCAAGAGACCCAGTACTTC. It yields the protein CASSLEDLGQETQYF.

The chain links TRBV4-1 to TRBJ2-5; D remains ambiguous. The CDR3 is made up of 15 amino acids. With 3 bases removed from V and 0 bases from J, the gap between germline ends came to 11 bases. Germline-derived CDR1 and CDR2 are MGHRA and YSYEKL. The CDR3 nucleotides read TGCGCCAGCAGCCAGGTCGATACAGACCAAGAGACCCAGTACTTC. It yields the protein CASSQVDTDQETQYF.

This chain joins TRBV10-3 and TRBJ2-3; TRBD2 matches 8 bases. The CDR3 extends over 15 amino acids. Trimming took 2 bases from V and 2 from J; bases not matched to a gene: 3. CDR1 is ENHRY, CDR2 SYGVKD, per germline. The CDR3 reads CAISEDGGDTDTQYF. CDR3 in DNA: TGTGCCATCAGTGAGGACGGGGGGGACACAGATACGCAGTATTTT.

The V gene is TRBV2, the J gene TRBJ2-1, with a tentative D call TRBD2 (5 bases). CDR1 SNHLY and CDR2 FYNNEI come from the germline V gene. Trimming left V 5 bases short and J 3 bases short, with 8 bases between. The CDR3 spans 13 residues. DNA for the CDR3: TGTGCCAGCAGTACCCGGGGCTACAATGAGCAGTTCTTC. It codes for CASSTRGYNEQFF.

A single count supports this clone. This chain joins TRBV18 and TRBJ1-6; 9 nucleotides align to TRBD1. CDR3 length equals 16 residues. Germline V gene data show CDR1 as KGHSH and CDR2 as LQKENI. Losses at the gene ends were 5 bases for V and 7 bases for J; bases not matched to a gene: 9. The CDR3 region has the DNA TGTGCCAGCTCATTGGGCGGGACAGGGAACAATTCACCCCTCCACTTT. This codes for CASSLGGTGNNSPLHF.

The V gene is TRBV29-1, the J gene TRBJ2-5, with D perhaps assigned TRBD1 or TRBD2 (7 bases each). V was clipped by 6 bases and J by 5 bases, with 16 bases between them. The CDR3 has 13 residues. From germline, CDR1 is SQVTM and CDR2 ANQGSEA. The CDR3 protein is CSVSGGGLETQYF. DNA for the CDR3: TGCAGCGTCTCAGGGGGGGGTCTCGAGACCCAGTACTTC.

The chain links TRBV5-8 to TRBJ1-2, with TRBD1 identical over 7 bases. Germline loops: CDR1 SGHTS, CDR2 YDEGEE. J was trimmed by 8 bases and V by 4 bases; bases with no gene match: 17. The CDR3 consists of 16 residues. The DNA for the CDR3 is TGTGCCAGCAGCGATCTAAAGACAGGGCGGAGTGACGGCTACACCTTC. Residues: CASSDLKTGRSDGYTF.

This chain uses TRBV7-8 with TRBJ1-4; TRBD1 is a possible D gene (6 bases). The V and J ends lost 10 bases and 8 bases respectively, with 17 bases between them. Germline V lookup: CDR1 SGHVS, CDR2 FQNEAQ. The CDR3 is made up of 13 amino acids. The CDR3 DNA sequence: TGTGCCACCACCGACAGGTTCAACGAAAAACTGTTTTTT. This translates into CATTDRFNEKLFF.

This chain connects TRBV19 to TRBJ1-2; D gene ambiguous. CDR1 and CDR2 (germline): LNHDA, SQIVND (reference sequence). V was shortened by 1 base and J by 4 bases, with 13 bases between the two germline ends. The CDR3 covers 15 residues. CDR3 protein: CASSIAALPFYGYTF. The DNA of the CDR3 is TGTGCCAGTAGTATAGCGGCCCTGCCCTTCTATGGCTACACCTTC.

The V gene is TRBV28, the J gene TRBJ2-5, with 7 nucleotides matching TRBD1. With 1 base clipped from V and 1 base from J, the junction kept 3 bases outside the gene matches. Germline CDR1 reads MDHEN; CDR2 reads SYDVKM. CDR3 length: 15 residues. The CDR3 region is CASSLSGTAQETQYF. The CDR3 coding sequence is TGTGCCAGCAGTTTATCGGGGACAGCCCAAGAGACCCAGTACTTC.

The V and J genes are TRBV9 and TRBJ2-1, with 11 positions matching TRBD2. The CDR3 loop spans 15 amino acids. V lost 2 bases, J lost 7 bases, and 5 bases stayed unmatched. The germline gives CDR1 SGDLS, CDR2 YYNGEE. The CDR3 protein is CASSVVAGGPNEQFF. For the CDR3, the DNA is TGTGCCAGCAGCGTCGTAGCGGGGGGGCCGAATGAGCAGTTCTTC.

The chain carries TRBV7-3 and TRBJ2-2; 8 bases are a match to TRBD1. Germline V CDR1 and CDR2: SGHTA, FQGTGA. This CDR3 region has 15 residues. V lost 5 bases to trimming and J lost 5 bases; unmatched junction nucleotides: 7. The CDR3 nucleotides are TGTGCCAGCAGCCAAGGACAGGGTCGGACCGGGGAGCTGTTTTTT. Translated: CASSQGQGRTGELFF.

The chain links TRBV21-1 to TRBJ2-2. TRBV21-1 is annotated as a pseudogene. There are 14 residues in the CDR3. CDR3 in amino acids: CASLRTADTGELFF. The CDR3 region has the DNA TGTGCCAGTCTCCGGACCGCGGACACCGGGGAGCTGTTTTTT.

This chain links TRBV5-6 with TRBJ1-2; no firm D call. This CDR3 has 14 residues. V lost 0 bases to trimming and J lost 5 bases, with 11 bases between them. From germline, CDR1 is SGHDT and CDR2 YYEEEE. CDR3 loop: CASSLGRLSYGYTF. The DNA of the CDR3 is TGTGCCAGCAGCTTGGGACGGTTAAGTTATGGCTACACCTTC. Filled out from reference TRBV5-6 and TRBJ1-2, the complete variable domain reads DAGVTQSPTHLIKTRGQQVTLRCSPKSGHDTVSWYQQALGQGPQFIFQYYEEEERQRGNFPDRFSGHQFPNYSSELNVNALLLGDSALYLCASSLGRLSYGYTFGSGTRLTVV.

The CDR3 bases are TGCGCCAGCAGTAGTGGAGGAGCGGGGGCGTCACAAGAGACCCAGTACTTC. It specifies CASSSGGAGASQETQYF. This chain joins TRBV10-1 and TRBJ2-5, with 8 bases that match TRBD2. The CDR3 covers 17 residues. Per germline, CDR1 WNHNN and CDR2 SYGVQD (reference sequence). The ends lost 5 bases at V and 2 bases at J; junction bases unmatched: 13.

This sequence joins TRBV30 and TRBJ1-3; D not resolved. Between the trimmed V and J ends, which lost 2 bases and 5 bases, there was a span of 10 bases. CDR1 and CDR2 (germline): GTSNPN, SVGIG (reference sequence). This CDR3 is built from 13 residues. The CDR3 loop is CAWSSVPRNTIYF. CDR3 nucleotide sequence: TGTGCCTGGAGTTCCGTCCCCCGAAACACCATATATTTT.

The rearrangement links TRBV6-4 to TRBJ2-1; D not resolved. The length of the CDR3 is 15 residues. Looked up from germline, CDR1 is MRHNA and CDR2 is SNTAGT. V shed 7 bases and J shed 1 base, with 14 bases lying between them. This CDR3 is CASNGTPSSYNEQFF. The CDR3 region has the DNA TGTGCCAGCAACGGCACCCCCTCGTCCTACAATGAGCAGTTCTTC.

The genes are TRBV6-2 or TRBV6-3 and TRBJ2-1, with TRBD1 matching over 11 bases. The germline V gene has CDR1 MNHEY and CDR2 SVGEGT. V lost 6 bases and J lost 7; bases outside the gene matches: 8. This CDR3 spans 15 amino acids. The CDR3 DNA reads as TGTGCCAGCAGCCGCCAGGGACAGGGGGTGAATGAGCAGTTCTTC. Translating gives CASSRQGQGVNEQFF.

The rearrangement uses TRBV5-1 and TRBJ2-3; no definite D call. The length of the CDR3 is 14 residues. Deletions cut 4 bases from V and 0 bases from J, with 9 bases between. Germline CDR1 is SGHRS and CDR2 is YFSETQ. The CDR3 protein is CASSPGPSTDTQYF. The DNA of the CDR3 is TGCGCCAGCAGCCCCGGCCCTAGCACAGATACGCAGTATTTT. Combining the CDR3 with reference TRBV5-1 and TRBJ2-3 gives the whole variable domain KAGVTQTPRYLIKTRGQQVTLSCSPISGHRSVSWYQQTPGQGLQFLFEYFSETQRNKGNFPGRFSGRQFSNSRSEMNVSTLELGDSALYLCASSPGPSTDTQYFGPGTRLTVL.

The chain links TRBV19 to TRBJ2-7, with D uncertain. Germline V lookup: CDR1 LNHDA, CDR2 SQIVND (reference sequence). The CDR3 contains 15 residues. V was pared by 5 bases and J by 0 bases, with 14 bases between. In nucleotides, the CDR3 is TGTGCCAGTAGTCCATCTGCCCGTGGCTCCTACGAGCAGTACGTC. It yields the protein CASSPSARGSYEQYV.

The CDR3 is CASSLQGLAEAFF. CDR3 nucleotides: TGTGCCAGCAGTTTACAGGGGTTAGCTGAAGCTTTCTTT. The chain employs TRBV7-3 and TRBJ1-1; TRBD1 agrees at 7 bases. Germline V gene data show CDR1 as SGHTA and CDR2 as FQGTGA. The CDR3 loop spans 13 amino acids. V trimming: 6 bases; J trimming: 6 bases; junction bases outside the gene matches: 7.

The DNA of the CDR3 is TGTGCCAGCTCACCACGGACCCTCGACGGGGAGCTGTTTTTT. Translation gives CASSPRTLDGELFF. The chain employs TRBV18 and TRBJ2-2; D is undetermined. Trimming pared 1 base from V and 7 bases from J, leaving 10 bases between. The CDR3 runs to 14 residues. The V gene's germline CDR1 is KGHSH and CDR2 LQKENI.

This clone was observed a handful of times. This chain links TRBV9 with TRBJ1-1, with D uncertain. Looked up from germline, CDR1 is SGDLS and CDR2 is YYNGEE. Between the trimmed V and J ends, which lost 0 bases and 1 base, there was a span of 4 bases. The CDR3 loop spans 13 amino acids. CDR3 nucleotide sequence: TGTGCCAGCAGCGTAGTTACGAACACTGAAGCTTTCTTT. Translated, it gives CASSVVTNTEAFF.

This chain connects TRBV5-1 to TRBJ1-6; D is unresolved. Trimming removed 4 bases at V and 0 bases at J, with 11 bases between. Germline V gene data show CDR1 as SGHRS and CDR2 as YFSETQ. CDR3 size: 16 residues. CDR3 loop: CASSADSSSYNSPLHF. The CDR3 nucleotides read TGCGCCAGCAGCGCGGACTCCAGCTCCTATAATTCACCCCTCCACTTT.